This T cell receptor beta chain was documented in a study of T cell responses to AZD1222 COVID-19 vaccine. Findings and caveats of the study: Targeting of unmutated variant regions was reportedly seen in nearly half of spike-specific TCRs. All repertoire sampling was performed exclusively after the peak T cell response.

On this clone: Antigen specificity is unknown.

Clones were sequenced by immunoSEQ multiplex PCR, and TCRdb holds only the in-frame ones, with some missing. The profile shows 110,000 to 150,000 clones, more than 85% of them singletons. Trimming took off 4 bases at V and 4 bases at J, with 16 bases between the two ends. Looked up from germline, CDR1 is SNHLY and CDR2 is FYNNEI. The CDR3 covers 15 residues. The rearrangement links TRBV2 to TRBJ2-5; D perhaps matches TRBD1 (6 bases). The receptor's source is an adult who had recovered from COVID-19. Sequenced material: peripheral blood, taken after recovery from COVID-19. The DNA for the CDR3 is TGTGCCAGCAGTGCCCCTGAAACAGGGCCAGAGACCCAGTACTTC. Its translation: CASSAPETGPETQYF.